This TCR beta chain was sequenced during a study of blood T cell repertoires in COVID-19 (TCRdb year 2020). Broadly, across the study: Collaborator samples came from the United States, Italy and Spain and covered acute and convalescent phases of COVID-19. Subjects who had been exposed to COVID-19, were actively infected with it, or had recovered from it provided the deeply sampled blood TCRbeta repertoires that made up the dataset. The repertoires were made available in a free public database intended to serve as a resource for research on the immune response to SARS-CoV-2. A de-identified subject ID, COVID-19 status, age in years and sex were almost always included in the sample metadata. The material from the prospective study consisted of cDNA or gDNA derived from T cells, B-cell-depleted T cells, or PBMCs. Where HLA class I and class II types were available, the types were taken from metadata supplied by the sample provider, not from assay-based typing. The samples were drawn from two sources: the first 160 participants of the ongoing ImmuneRACE study, and about 1,300 subjects contributed by 6 global collaborators.

Collaborating institutions collected whole blood in K2EDTA tubes following their own protocols. For TCRbeta analysis, collaborators shipped samples as frozen whole blood, isolated PBMCs, or DNA extracted from either of those sample types. Concerning this clone: This receptor's antigen is unknown. Within one base of it there is no much larger clone, and no base qualities were kept.

The germline V gene supplies CDR1 MDHEN and CDR2 SYDVKM. Reading from cysteine to phenylalanine, the CDR3 counts 15 amino acids. The read is trimmed to its CDR3 DNA, 45 bases read in frame from base 1. Clipping removes 6 bases from V and 8 bases from J, with 11 as the unmatched junction base count. TCRbeta CDR3 regions were amplified from genomic DNA using the immunoSEQ Assay, a bias-controlled multiplex PCR. As for the original processing: Nucleated cell counts per sample were estimated from amplification of reference gene primers within the assay. Sequence reads were collapsed and filtered to measure the absolute abundance of every unique TCRbeta CDR3 rearrangement. For each sample, productive Simpson clonality was calculated by taking the square root of Simpson's diversity index across productive rearrangements. The source is immuneACCESS, and TCRdb retained only in-frame sequences with V and J called. Part of the clones is not carried over; for the studies checked, unresolved V genes explain less than half of this, and the remainder is unexplained. The V and J calls and clone size were taken over from that table, and D and trimming were inferred from the DNA. The table for this sample lists about 490,000 clones; 70% to 90% of them were counted only once. In total, the top ten clones hold 3% to 3.5% of the sample.

Overall results and qualifications from the work: Clinical and demographic metadata were provided uncurated, with the amount varying by source and participant.

The sample comprised peripheral blood. The chain employs TRBV28 and TRBJ1-2, and TRBD1 matches 11 of the central bases. The TCR originated in a human donor in a cohort sampled during active COVID-19. The sequenced DNA is TGTGCCAGCAGCCTACCCGGACAGGGGGCTGGGGGCTACACCTTC. The translation is CASSLPGQGAGGYTF.